This T cell receptor beta chain comes out of a study of vaccination effects on CD4 cells after COVID-19. Study in general: Both early and late time points after vaccination provided samples from three convalescent patients. PBMC were cultured at some 2.1 million per well with approximately 10 IU/ml IL-2 and around 10 ug/ml peptides.

This clone appeared a single time. Its target is unknown. Profiling relied on immunoSEQ multiplex PCR, and the TCRdb table lists in-frame clones only, not all of them. Seen here are fewer than 55,000 clones, over 60% observed once, and the top ten hold roughly 3.5%. The V gene lost 2 bases and the J gene lost 7 bases, with 18 bases spanning the gap. Germline V gives CDR1 LNHDA, CDR2 SQIVND (reference sequence). The CDR3 totals 16 residues. Following an approximately 9-day culture, CD4+ T cells were purified. Sometime from March through December 2020, the person acquired a SARS-CoV-2 infection that PCR confirmed. Participants completed two doses of the BNT162b2 or mRNA-1273 vaccine. Cultures received IL-2 medium that replaced half the medium on days 3 and 7.

The source is a human donor who had a prior SARS-CoV-2 infection. The sequencing used CD4+ T cells from PBMCs cultured without peptide, collected after COVID-19 vaccination. This chain connects TRBV19 to TRBJ2-4, with D tentatively TRBD1 (5 bases). The DNA for the CDR3 is TGTGCCAGTAGTATACGGCTCACGCAGGGAAGGAACATTCAGTACTTC. It yields the protein CASSIRLTQGRNIQYF. Full variable domain (missing parts from reference TRBV19 and TRBJ2-4): DGGITQSPKYLFRKEGQNVTLSCEQNLNHDAMYWYRQDPGQGLRLIYYSQIVNDFQKGDIAEGYSVSREKKESFPLTVTSAQKNPTAFYLCASSIRLTQGRNIQYFGAGTRLSVL.